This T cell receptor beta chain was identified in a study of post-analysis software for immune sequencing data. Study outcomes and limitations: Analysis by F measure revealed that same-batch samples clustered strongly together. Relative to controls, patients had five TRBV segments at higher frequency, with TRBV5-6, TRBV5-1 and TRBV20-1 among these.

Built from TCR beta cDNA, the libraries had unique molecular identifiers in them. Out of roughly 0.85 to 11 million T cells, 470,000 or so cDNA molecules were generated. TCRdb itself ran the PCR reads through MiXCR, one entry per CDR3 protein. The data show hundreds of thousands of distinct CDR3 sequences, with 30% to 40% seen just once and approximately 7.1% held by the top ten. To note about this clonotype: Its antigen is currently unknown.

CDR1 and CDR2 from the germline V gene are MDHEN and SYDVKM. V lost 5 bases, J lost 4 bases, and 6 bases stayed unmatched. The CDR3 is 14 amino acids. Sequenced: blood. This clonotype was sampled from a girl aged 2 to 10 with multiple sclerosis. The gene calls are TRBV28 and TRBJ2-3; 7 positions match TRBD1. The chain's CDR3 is CASSTPTGPDTQYF. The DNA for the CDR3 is TGTGCCAGCAGTACCCCGACAGGGCCAGATACGCAGTATTTT.